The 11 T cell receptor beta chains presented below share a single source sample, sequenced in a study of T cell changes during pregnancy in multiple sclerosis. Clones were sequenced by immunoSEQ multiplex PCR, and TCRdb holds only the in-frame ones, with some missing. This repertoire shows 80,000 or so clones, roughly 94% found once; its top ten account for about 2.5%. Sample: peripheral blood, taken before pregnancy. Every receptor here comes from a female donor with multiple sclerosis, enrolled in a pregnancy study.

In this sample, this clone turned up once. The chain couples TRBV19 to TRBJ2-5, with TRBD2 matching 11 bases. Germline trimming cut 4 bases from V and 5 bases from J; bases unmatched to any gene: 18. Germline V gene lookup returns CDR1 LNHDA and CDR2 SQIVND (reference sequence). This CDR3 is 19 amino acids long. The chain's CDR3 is CASSTLSGTSGLRGETQYF. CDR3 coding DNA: TGTGCCAGTAGTACACTCTCCGGGACTAGCGGACTTCGCGGGGAGACCCAGTACTTC.

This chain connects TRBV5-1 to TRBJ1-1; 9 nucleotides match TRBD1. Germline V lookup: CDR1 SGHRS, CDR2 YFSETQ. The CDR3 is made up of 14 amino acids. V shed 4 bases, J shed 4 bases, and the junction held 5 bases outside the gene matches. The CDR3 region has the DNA TGCGCCAGCAGCATCGGGACAGGGAGCACTGAAGCTTTCTTT. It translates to CASSIGTGSTEAFF. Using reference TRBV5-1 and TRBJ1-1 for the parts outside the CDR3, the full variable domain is KAGVTQTPRYLIKTRGQQVTLSCSPISGHRSVSWYQQTPGQGLQFLFEYFSETQRNKGNFPGRFSGRQFSNSRSEMNVSTLELGDSALYLCASSIGTGSTEAFFGQGTRLTVV.

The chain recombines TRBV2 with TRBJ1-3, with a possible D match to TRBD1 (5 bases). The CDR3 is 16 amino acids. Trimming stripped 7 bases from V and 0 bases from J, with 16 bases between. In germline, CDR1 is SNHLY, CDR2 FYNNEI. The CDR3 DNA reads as TGTGCCAGCATTGGCGGGGTAAGGGGCTCTGGAAACACCATATATTTT. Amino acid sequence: CASIGGVRGSGNTIYF.

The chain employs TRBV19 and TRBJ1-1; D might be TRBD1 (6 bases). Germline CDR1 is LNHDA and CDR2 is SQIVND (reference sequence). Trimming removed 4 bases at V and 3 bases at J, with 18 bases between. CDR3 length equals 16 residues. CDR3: CASSTLGQTRDTEAFF. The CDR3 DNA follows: TGTGCCAGTAGTACTCTCGGACAGACGAGGGACACTGAAGCTTTCTTT.

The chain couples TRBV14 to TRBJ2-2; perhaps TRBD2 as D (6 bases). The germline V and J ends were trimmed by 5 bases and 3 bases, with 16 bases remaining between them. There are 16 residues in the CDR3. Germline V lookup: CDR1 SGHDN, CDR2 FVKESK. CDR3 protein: CASSSRSSGYTGELFF. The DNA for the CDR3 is TGTGCCAGCAGCTCCCGTAGTAGCGGTTACACCGGGGAGCTGTTTTTT.

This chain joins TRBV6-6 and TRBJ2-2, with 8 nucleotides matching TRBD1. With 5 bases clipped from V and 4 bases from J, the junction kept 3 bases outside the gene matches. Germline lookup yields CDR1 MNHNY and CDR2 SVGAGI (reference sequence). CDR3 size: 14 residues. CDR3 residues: CASSQGASTGELFF. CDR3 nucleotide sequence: TGTGCCAGCAGTCAGGGGGCGAGCACCGGGGAGCTGTTTTTT.

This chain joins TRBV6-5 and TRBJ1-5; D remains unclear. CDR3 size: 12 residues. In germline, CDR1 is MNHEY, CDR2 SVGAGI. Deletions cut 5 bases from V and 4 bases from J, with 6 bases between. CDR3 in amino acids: CASSPPNQPQHF. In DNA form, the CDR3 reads TGTGCCAGCAGTCCCCCGAATCAGCCCCAGCATTTT.

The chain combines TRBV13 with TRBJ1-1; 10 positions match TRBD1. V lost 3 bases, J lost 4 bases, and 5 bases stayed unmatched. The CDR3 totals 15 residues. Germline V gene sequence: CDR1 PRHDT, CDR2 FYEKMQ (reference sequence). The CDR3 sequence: CASSFTRTGGTEAFF. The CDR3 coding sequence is TGTGCCAGCAGCTTCACACGGACAGGGGGCACTGAAGCTTTCTTT.

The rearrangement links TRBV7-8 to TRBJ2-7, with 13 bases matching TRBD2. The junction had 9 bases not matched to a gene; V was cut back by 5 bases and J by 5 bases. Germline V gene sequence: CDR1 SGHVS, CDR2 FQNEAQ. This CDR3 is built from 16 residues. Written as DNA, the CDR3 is TGTGCCAGCAGCCCAGGACTAGCGGGAGTTCACCACGAGCAGTACTTC. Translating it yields CASSPGLAGVHHEQYF.

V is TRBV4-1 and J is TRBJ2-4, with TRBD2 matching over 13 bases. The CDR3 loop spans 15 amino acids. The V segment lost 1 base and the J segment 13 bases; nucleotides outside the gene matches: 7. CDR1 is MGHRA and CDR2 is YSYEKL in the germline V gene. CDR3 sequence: CASSQATGTSGAQYF. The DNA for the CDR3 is TGCGCCAGCAGCCAAGCCACAGGGACTAGCGGGGCACAGTACTTC.

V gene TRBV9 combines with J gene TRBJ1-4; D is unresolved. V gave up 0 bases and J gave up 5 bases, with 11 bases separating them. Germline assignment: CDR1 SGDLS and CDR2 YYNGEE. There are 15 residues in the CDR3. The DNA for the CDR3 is TGTGCCAGCAGCGTAGCTACGGGGTGGAATGAAAAACTGTTTTTT. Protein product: CASSVATGWNEKLFF.